This is a list of T cell receptor beta chains from one sample in a study of metastatic and nonmetastatic thyroid tumors. MiXCR re-clonotyped the PCR reads for TCRdb. The data show about 69,000 clones, over 12% seen once. Source material: blood. The receptors here all came from a male donor with papillary thyroid cancer or a benign thyroid nodule (not recorded which). Some clones in this sample may be carry-over from other donors' samples. Each CDR3 is given with its conserved first and last residue. The order of the fields is D gene, clone size, J gene, V gene, CDR3 DNA, CDR3 protein. The D gene is left open where the match is weak. Part of the rows lack a size; the others show once, few, many or a class for expanded clones.

d_call: TRBD1
clone_size: many
j_call: TRBJ2-3
v_call: TRBV29-1
cdr3_nt: TGCAGCGTTGATGGGGTGACAGGGGCAGATACGCAGTATTTT
cdr3_aa: CSVDGVTGADTQYF

d_call: -
clone_size: many
j_call: TRBJ1-1
v_call: TRBV7-9
cdr3_nt: TGTGCCAGCAGCTTAGTTCGAGGGACTGAAGCTTTCTTT
cdr3_aa: CASSLVRGTEAFF

d_call: TRBD2
clone_size: many
j_call: TRBJ2-1
v_call: TRBV9
cdr3_nt: TGTGCCAGCAGCGTAGGTAAGGGACTAGCGGGCGATGAGCAGTTCTTC
cdr3_aa: CASSVGKGLAGDEQFF

d_call: -
clone_size: many
j_call: TRBJ2-6
v_call: TRBV30
cdr3_nt: TGTGCTCGGAGTAGGGATCCTGGGGCCAACGTCCTGACTTTC
cdr3_aa: CARSRDPGANVLTF

d_call: TRBD1
clone_size: many
j_call: TRBJ1-1
v_call: TRBV5-1
cdr3_nt: TGCGCCAGCAGCAATTCGAAGGGGGCCGAAGCTTTCTTT
cdr3_aa: CASSNSKGAEAFF

d_call: TRBD2
clone_size: many
j_call: TRBJ2-1
v_call: TRBV13
cdr3_nt: TGTGCCAGCAGCAAAAGGACTAGCGGGGGGGAATACAATGAGCAGTTCTTC
cdr3_aa: CASSKRTSGGEYNEQFF

d_call: TRBD1
clone_size: many
j_call: TRBJ1-1
v_call: TRBV7-9
cdr3_nt: TGTGCCAGCAGACAGCCACAGGGGGCAGGCACTGAAGCTTTCTTT
cdr3_aa: CASRQPQGAGTEAFF

d_call: -
clone_size: many
j_call: TRBJ2-1
v_call: TRBV5-4
cdr3_nt: TGTGCCAGCAGCTTGGGACAGGTCTACAATGAGCAGTTCTTC
cdr3_aa: CASSLGQVYNEQFF

d_call: -
clone_size: many
j_call: TRBJ2-3
v_call: TRBV30
cdr3_nt: TGTGCCTGGAGTGAGGGAGATACGCAGTATTTT
cdr3_aa: CAWSEGDTQYF

d_call: TRBD2
clone_size: many
j_call: TRBJ2-7
v_call: TRBV5-1
cdr3_nt: TGCGCCAGCAGCTTTTTTGCGGGAGGTGATAGCGAGCAGTACTTC
cdr3_aa: CASSFFAGGDSEQYF

d_call: -
clone_size: -
j_call: TRBJ1-1
v_call: TRBV29-1
cdr3_nt: TGCAGCGTTGTTAGGGTGAGCACTGAAGCTTTCTTT
cdr3_aa: CSVVRVSTEAFF

d_call: -
clone_size: many
j_call: TRBJ1-2
v_call: TRBV20-1
cdr3_nt: TGCAGTGCTAGGCTGCTAAGGACGGACTTCGCTAACTATGGCTACACCTTC
cdr3_aa: CSARLLRTDFANYGYTF

d_call: TRBD2
clone_size: many
j_call: TRBJ2-7
v_call: TRBV20-1
cdr3_nt: TGCAGTGCTAGAGGGCGGGAGGGCCCCTACGAGCAGTACTTC
cdr3_aa: CSARGREGPYEQYF

d_call: -
clone_size: many
j_call: TRBJ1-1
v_call: TRBV9
cdr3_nt: TGTGCCAGCAGCGTAGACGGCTACACTGAAGCTTTCTTT
cdr3_aa: CASSVDGYTEAFF

d_call: TRBD1
clone_size: -
j_call: TRBJ2-7
v_call: TRBV28
cdr3_nt: TGTGCCAGCATCCCCCCCTCGGGACAGGGGATGTACGAGCAGTACTTC
cdr3_aa: CASIPPSGQGMYEQYF

d_call: -
clone_size: many
j_call: TRBJ2-5
v_call: TRBV13
cdr3_nt: TGTGCCAGCAGCTCGCTAAACCCTGGGGAGACCCAGTACTTC
cdr3_aa: CASSSLNPGETQYF

d_call: -
clone_size: many
j_call: TRBJ1-2
v_call: TRBV27
cdr3_nt: TGTGCCAGCAGTTTGGCAGGGAACTATGGCTACACCTTC
cdr3_aa: CASSLAGNYGYTF

d_call: -
clone_size: many
j_call: TRBJ2-7
v_call: TRBV30
cdr3_nt: TGTGCCTGGAGAATACAGGGATCCTACGAGCAGTACTTC
cdr3_aa: CAWRIQGSYEQYF

d_call: -
clone_size: -
j_call: TRBJ2-1
v_call: TRBV12-3/TRBV12-4
cdr3_nt: TGTGCCAGCAGCACCGGGACCAACAATGATCAGTTCTTC
cdr3_aa: CASSTGTNNDQFF

d_call: -
clone_size: many
j_call: TRBJ1-5
v_call: TRBV19
cdr3_nt: TGTGCCAGTAGTATTCGGGGGGGAATCAATCCCCAGCATTTT
cdr3_aa: CASSIRGGINPQHF

d_call: -
clone_size: many
j_call: TRBJ2-1
v_call: TRBV19
cdr3_nt: TGTGCCAGTAGTTCCCTAGGTGCCCACATCCTACAAAGCAATGAGCAGTTCTTC
cdr3_aa: CASSSLGAHILQSNEQFF